A single sample is the source of the 7 T cell receptor beta chains below, sequenced in a study of PD-1 blockade in classical Hodgkin lymphoma. Each patient relapsed following autologous stem cell transplantation, and prior brentuximab vedotin exposure differed. Clones were sequenced by immunoSEQ multiplex PCR, and TCRdb holds only the in-frame ones, with some missing. The sample includes about 94,000 clones, roughly 89% seen only once; the top ten take roughly a tenth. The sample here was peripheral blood mononuclear cells (PBMCs), taken before the second cycle of nivolumab. The source is a human donor with classical Hodgkin lymphoma.

This chain connects TRBV5-6 to TRBJ1-5; D call uncertain. The V and J ends lost 4 bases and 3 bases respectively, with 11 bases between them. This CDR3 has 14 residues. Looked up from germline, CDR1 is SGHDT and CDR2 is YYEEEE. CDR3 coding DNA: TGTGCCAGCAGCCAACAGCGCCTCAATCAGCCCCAGCATTTT. This codes for CASSQQRLNQPQHF. Combining the CDR3 with reference TRBV5-6 and TRBJ1-5 gives the whole variable domain DAGVTQSPTHLIKTRGQQVTLRCSPKSGHDTVSWYQQALGQGPQFIFQYYEEEERQRGNFPDRFSGHQFPNYSSELNVNALLLGDSALYLCASSQQRLNQPQHFGDGTRLSIL.

The rearrangement uses TRBV6-6 and TRBJ2-2; 7 bases are shared with TRBD2. CDR3 length: 14 residues. After removal of 6 bases from V and 1 base from J, the junction contained 2 bases not matched to a gene. In germline, CDR1 is MNHNY, CDR2 SVGAGI (reference sequence). The CDR3 DNA follows: TGTGCCAGCAGCAAGCGGGAGAACACCGGGGAGCTGTTTTTT. Amino acid sequence: CASSKRENTGELFF.

This clone has just one count. The chain is built from TRBV5-1 and TRBJ2-7; a weak D match, TRBD2 (5 bases). The CDR3 totals 15 residues. Germline V CDR1 and CDR2: SGHRS, YFSETQ. Trimming removed 6 bases from V and 3 bases from J, with 19 bases in between. CDR3 protein: CASNSDMGAVYEQYF. For the CDR3, the DNA is TGCGCCAGCAACTCTGACATGGGAGCGGTCTACGAGCAGTACTTC. Using reference TRBV5-1 and TRBJ2-7 for the parts outside the CDR3, the full variable domain is KAGVTQTPRYLIKTRGQQVTLSCSPISGHRSVSWYQQTPGQGLQFLFEYFSETQRNKGNFPGRFSGRQFSNSRSEMNVSTLELGDSALYLCASNSDMGAVYEQYFGPGTRLTVT.

This chain connects TRBV28 to TRBJ2-5; the D gene is possibly TRBD2 (6 bases). This CDR3 is built from 15 residues. Trimming cost V 3 bases and J 5 bases, with 16 bases left between them. The germline CDR1 and CDR2 sequences are MDHEN and SYDVKM. The CDR3 sequence is CASSFDVEGTETQYF. Written as DNA, the CDR3 is TGTGCCAGCAGTTTCGACGTGGAGGGGACGGAGACCCAGTACTTC.

V gene TRBV2 combines with J gene TRBJ2-3, with 9 bases aligning to TRBD1. Germline V gene data show CDR1 as SNHLY and CDR2 as FYNNEI. The CDR3 consists of 15 residues. V shed 9 bases and J 1 base; nucleotides not matched to a gene: 8. The CDR3 here is CARRDGDRGTDTQYF. The CDR3 nucleotides read TGTGCCAGAAGGGATGGGGACAGGGGCACAGATACGCAGTATTTT. The whole variable domain, remainder taken from reference TRBV2 and TRBJ2-3, is EPEVTQTPSHQVTQMGQEVILRCVPISNHLYFYWYRQILGQKVEFLVSFYNNEISEKSEIFDDQFSVERPDGSNFTLKIRSTKLEDSAMYFCARRDGDRGTDTQYFGPGTRLTVL.

This chain connects TRBV6-1 to TRBJ2-1; no firm D call. Trimming left V 0 bases short and J 7 bases short, with 19 bases between. CDR1 is MNHNS and CDR2 is SASEGT in the germline V gene. The CDR3 consists of 17 residues. CDR3 region: CASSEAIWASGWNEQFF. The CDR3 DNA reads TGTGCCAGCAGTGAAGCCATCTGGGCGTCCGGGTGGAATGAGCAGTTCTTC.

The genes are TRBV28 and TRBJ1-5; possibly TRBD1 for D (6 bases). This CDR3 has 13 residues. Germline assignment: CDR1 MDHEN and CDR2 SYDVKM. V shed 7 bases and J shed 8 bases, with 15 bases lying between them. The CDR3 reads CASTDRMVEPQHF. CDR3 coding DNA: TGTGCCAGCACCGACAGGATGGTAGAGCCCCAGCATTTT.